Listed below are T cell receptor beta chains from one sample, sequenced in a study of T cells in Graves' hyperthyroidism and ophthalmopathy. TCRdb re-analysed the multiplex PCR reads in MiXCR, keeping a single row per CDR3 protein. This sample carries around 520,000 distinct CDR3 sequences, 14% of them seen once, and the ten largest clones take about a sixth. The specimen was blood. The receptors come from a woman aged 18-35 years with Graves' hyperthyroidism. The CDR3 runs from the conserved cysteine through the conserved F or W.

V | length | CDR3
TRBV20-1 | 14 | CSVPRTGTNTEAFF
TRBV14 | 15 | CASSPAGTSGSSGFF
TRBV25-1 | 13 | CAIRAGGTDTQYF
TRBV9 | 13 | CASSVVQGEKLFF
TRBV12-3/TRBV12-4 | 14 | CASSFSGTTYEQYF
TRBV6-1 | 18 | CASSEFGTGGPLSYGYTF
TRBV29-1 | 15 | CSVGGPTGGRYGYTF
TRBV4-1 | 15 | CASSLRTENTGELFF
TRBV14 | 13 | CASSQDRRQTQYF
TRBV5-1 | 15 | CASSVSTGENQPQHF
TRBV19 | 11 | CASIWGSEAFF
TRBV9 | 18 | CASSAEGGVGIGYDEQFF
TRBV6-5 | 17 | CASSYSRGQGGDEKLFF
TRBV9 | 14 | CASSAGSFNSPLHF
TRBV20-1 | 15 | CSAPFGEAVGYGYTF
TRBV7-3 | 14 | CASSLGGINTEAFF
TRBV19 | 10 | CASWEGEAFF
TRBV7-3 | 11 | CASSMGNEQFF
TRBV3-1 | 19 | CASSQDLAHGFQNTGELFF
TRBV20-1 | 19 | CSARDRFTSGRGGFYEQYF
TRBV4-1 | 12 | CASREVGGTQYF
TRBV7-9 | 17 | CASSTGQGAFSNTEAFF
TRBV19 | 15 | CASSPGLSSYNEQFF
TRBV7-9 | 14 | CASSLDGGNYEQYF
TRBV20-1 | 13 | CSAKNRGDTEAFF
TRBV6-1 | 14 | CASNLAGRTDTQYF
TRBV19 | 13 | CASLGGSNQPQHF
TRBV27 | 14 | CASTPSGGQETQYF
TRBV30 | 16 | CAWRWESDVNTGELFF
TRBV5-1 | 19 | CASSPPGGSGRSQPNEQFF
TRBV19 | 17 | CASSIEGGRVTNEKLFF
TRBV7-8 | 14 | CASAGQSLNEKLFF
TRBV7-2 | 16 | CASSLALGTASETQYF
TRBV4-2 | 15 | CAGSQSGGASDTQYF
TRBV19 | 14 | CASSIGHGPETQYF
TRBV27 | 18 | CASSLWSRYRVGAEKLFF
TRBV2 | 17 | CASSWDARRPNTGELFF
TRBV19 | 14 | CASGGGYDYNEQFF
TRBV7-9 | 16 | CASSFGTSGSFDTQYF
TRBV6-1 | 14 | CASRLQGAHYEQYF
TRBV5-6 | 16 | CASGLDGPGYGGGYTF
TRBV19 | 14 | CASSILGWDQPQHF
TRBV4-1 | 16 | CASSQAGDPSYNEQFF
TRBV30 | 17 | CAWSTPRDREYQETQYF
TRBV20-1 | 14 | CSAAQGSSGNTIYF
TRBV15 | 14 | CATVGGGSNQPQHF
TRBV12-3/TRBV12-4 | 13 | CASSFGGARGYTF
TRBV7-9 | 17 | CASSLASGTGLNEKLFF
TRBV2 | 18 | CASSEAHQRPDGTGELFF
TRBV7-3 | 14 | CASRPVGANYGYTF
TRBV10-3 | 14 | CAILGGRDYNEQFF
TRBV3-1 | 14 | CASSLRGNTDTQYF
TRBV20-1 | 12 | CSARVPNSPLHF
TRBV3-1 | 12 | CASSHESYEQYF
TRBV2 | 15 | CASSPLFGGSDTQYF